This T cell receptor beta chain is drawn from a study of T-cell reconstitution after alpha-beta-depleted transplantation in children. This clonotype was seen more than once but under ten times. Antigen unknown. V lost 6 bases and J lost 0, with 12 bases in between. Germline V gives CDR1 DFQATT, CDR2 SNEGSKA (reference sequence). The CDR3 covers 15 residues. General study findings and limits: Surviving recipient T cells and thymic progenitors produced the high day-60 TCRbeta diversity seen in some patients. By about two months after transplant, alpha-beta T cells reportedly arose from several hundred graft clones that had expanded. One year post-transplant, T-cell counts and diversity were largely derived from T cells produced anew.

Preparation of the TCRbeta library used unique molecular identifiers. MiXCR, run by TCRdb on the PCR reads, gives a single entry per CDR3 protein. The table includes approximately 980,000 distinct CDR3 sequences, 25% to 35% detected once. The clonotype comes from a boy under three years old who had a stem cell transplant for SCID, so the T cells may come from the graft donor. The sample here was PBMCs, mostly from graft donor cells, taken 360 days after TCRalphabeta/CD19-depleted stem cell transplant. This rearrangement joins TRBV20-1 to TRBJ2-6, with D possibly being TRBD1 (6 bases). CDR3 residues: CSARPDSSGANVLTF. The CDR3 DNA is TGCAGTGCCAGACCGGACAGCTCTGGGGCCAACGTCCTGACTTTC.